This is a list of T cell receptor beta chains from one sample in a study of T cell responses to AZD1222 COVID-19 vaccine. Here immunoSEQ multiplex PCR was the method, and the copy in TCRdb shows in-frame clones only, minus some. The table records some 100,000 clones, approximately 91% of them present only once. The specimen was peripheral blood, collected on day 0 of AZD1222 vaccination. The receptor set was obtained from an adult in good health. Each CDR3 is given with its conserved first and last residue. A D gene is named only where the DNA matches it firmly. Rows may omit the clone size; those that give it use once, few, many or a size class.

CDR3nt: TGCGCCAGCCCCCCCGACAGGGCGGGGACCTACGAGCAGTACTTC; CDR3aa: CASPPDRAGTYEQYF; len: 15; v_gene: TRBV10-1; d_gene: .; abundance: .; j_gene: TRBJ2-7
CDR3nt: TGTGCCAGCAGCTTAAGGGCGGGCGCCTACGAGCAGTACTTC; CDR3aa: CASSLRAGAYEQYF; len: 14; v_gene: TRBV7-4; d_gene: .; abundance: .; j_gene: TRBJ2-7
CDR3nt: TGTGCCAGCAGCACTCAGAGGGCGGGGTACACTGAAGCTTTCTTT; CDR3aa: CASSTQRAGYTEAFF; len: 15; v_gene: TRBV9; d_gene: .; abundance: once; j_gene: TRBJ1-1
CDR3nt: TGTGCCAGCAGTGAGACACAGGGGGCGGGTGGCTACACCTTC; CDR3aa: CASSETQGAGGYTF; len: 14; v_gene: TRBV2; d_gene: TRBD1; abundance: once; j_gene: TRBJ1-2
CDR3nt: TGTGCCAGCAGTGGAAGCGGATATGAGCAGTTCTTC; CDR3aa: CASSGSGYEQFF; len: 12; v_gene: TRBV2; d_gene: .; abundance: .; j_gene: TRBJ2-1
CDR3nt: TGTGCCAGCAGCTTGATTGACAGGGGCGGAACCGGGGAGCTGTTTTTT; CDR3aa: CASSLIDRGGTGELFF; len: 16; v_gene: TRBV5-4; d_gene: TRBD1; abundance: .; j_gene: TRBJ2-2
CDR3nt: TGTGCCAGCTCACCGCCCGCGGGAGGATACTATGGCTACACCTTC; CDR3aa: CASSPPAGGYYGYTF; len: 15; v_gene: TRBV18; d_gene: .; abundance: once; j_gene: TRBJ1-2
CDR3nt: TGTGCCTCGATCCCTGTAGCGGGCCCCTACGAGCAGTACTTC; CDR3aa: CASIPVAGPYEQYF; len: 14; v_gene: TRBV7-2; d_gene: TRBD2; abundance: .; j_gene: TRBJ2-7
CDR3nt: TGTGCCAGCAGCCCCCGGGCGGGAAGCACAGATACGCAGTATTTT; CDR3aa: CASSPRAGSTDTQYF; len: 15; v_gene: TRBV7-2; d_gene: .; abundance: .; j_gene: TRBJ2-3
CDR3nt: TGTGCCAGCAGTTTGGCAGGGAAGAACTATGGCTACACCTTC; CDR3aa: CASSLAGKNYGYTF; len: 14; v_gene: TRBV27; d_gene: .; abundance: .; j_gene: TRBJ1-2
CDR3nt: TGTGCCAGCAGCTTTGGTAATCCATCCATGAACGAGCAGTACTTC; CDR3aa: CASSFGNPSMNEQYF; len: 15; v_gene: TRBV11-1; d_gene: .; abundance: .; j_gene: TRBJ2-7
CDR3nt: TGTGCCAGCACCTCGTTCCCGGGAAATTCACCCCTCCACTTT; CDR3aa: CASTSFPGNSPLHF; len: 14; v_gene: TRBV27; d_gene: .; abundance: .; j_gene: TRBJ1-6
CDR3nt: TGCGCCAGCAGCCAAGATTATTTAGTTAGCGTCTATGGCTACACCTTC; CDR3aa: CASSQDYLVSVYGYTF; len: 16; v_gene: TRBV4-1; d_gene: .; abundance: .; j_gene: TRBJ1-2
CDR3nt: TGCGCCAGCAGCTTGGACGCGGATGAAAAACTGTTTTTT; CDR3aa: CASSLDADEKLFF; len: 13; v_gene: TRBV5-1; d_gene: .; abundance: .; j_gene: TRBJ1-4
CDR3nt: TGTGCCAGCAGTGAATATAGGGGCCGCGGCAACGTCCTGACTTTC; CDR3aa: CASSEYRGRGNVLTF; len: 15; v_gene: TRBV6-1; d_gene: .; abundance: once; j_gene: TRBJ2-6
CDR3nt: TGCAGTGCTAGTAATAGCGGGGGGGACACAGATACGCAGTATTTT; CDR3aa: CSASNSGGDTDTQYF; len: 15; v_gene: TRBV20-1; d_gene: TRBD2; abundance: .; j_gene: TRBJ2-3
CDR3nt: TGTGCCAGCTCACCACCACTGCGCCAAGACGAGCAGTACTTC; CDR3aa: CASSPPLRQDEQYF; len: 14; v_gene: TRBV18; d_gene: .; abundance: .; j_gene: TRBJ2-7
CDR3nt: TGTGCCAGCAGCCTTGGGGCGACAGGCTACACCGGGGAGCTGTTTTTT; CDR3aa: CASSLGATGYTGELFF; len: 16; v_gene: TRBV7-2; d_gene: .; abundance: .; j_gene: TRBJ2-2
CDR3nt: TGTGCCAGCACCCAAGGGAATTCACCCCTCCACTTT; CDR3aa: CASTQGNSPLHF; len: 12; v_gene: TRBV3-1/TRBV3-2; d_gene: .; abundance: .; j_gene: TRBJ1-6
CDR3nt: TGTGCCAGCAGTCCCGGGAGCCAGAACACTGAAGCTTTCTTT; CDR3aa: CASSPGSQNTEAFF; len: 14; v_gene: TRBV28; d_gene: .; abundance: few; j_gene: TRBJ1-1
CDR3nt: TGTGCCAGCAGCCAAGATTGGTCAGGACTAGGCACAGATACGCAGTATTTT; CDR3aa: CASSQDWSGLGTDTQYF; len: 17; v_gene: TRBV3-1/TRBV3-2; d_gene: TRBD2; abundance: once; j_gene: TRBJ2-3
CDR3nt: TGTGCCAGCTCACTAGAAACAACAGGGATTCGGGGCTACACCTTC; CDR3aa: CASSLETTGIRGYTF; len: 15; v_gene: TRBV18; d_gene: .; abundance: few; j_gene: TRBJ1-2
CDR3nt: TGCGCCAGCAGTGAGACAGGGTATGAGCAGTTCTTC; CDR3aa: CASSETGYEQFF; len: 12; v_gene: TRBV10-1; d_gene: .; abundance: .; j_gene: TRBJ2-1
CDR3nt: TGCGCCAGCAGCTTGCGAGGGTTCAACTCACCCCTCCACTTT; CDR3aa: CASSLRGFNSPLHF; len: 14; v_gene: TRBV5-1; d_gene: .; abundance: .; j_gene: TRBJ1-6
CDR3nt: TGTGCCAGCAGACCATGGACAGGTGATCAGCCCCAGCATTTT; CDR3aa: CASRPWTGDQPQHF; len: 14; v_gene: TRBV27; d_gene: TRBD1; abundance: few; j_gene: TRBJ1-5
CDR3nt: TGTGCCAGCAGCTTGGGATCCGCTAACTATGGCTACACCTTC; CDR3aa: CASSLGSANYGYTF; len: 14; v_gene: TRBV5-4; d_gene: .; abundance: .; j_gene: TRBJ1-2
CDR3nt: TGTGCCAGCAGCCAAGATCGTAGGCTGGGGGAGCAGTACTTC; CDR3aa: CASSQDRRLGEQYF; len: 14; v_gene: TRBV3-1/TRBV3-2; d_gene: .; abundance: once; j_gene: TRBJ2-7
CDR3nt: TGTGCCAGCGGGACAGTTGTAGGGACCCAGTACTTC; CDR3aa: CASGTVVGTQYF; len: 12; v_gene: TRBV19; d_gene: TRBD1; abundance: .; j_gene: TRBJ2-5
CDR3nt: TGTGCCAGCAGTTATGGGGCGGCCACCGGGGAGCTGTTTTTT; CDR3aa: CASSYGAATGELFF; len: 14; v_gene: TRBV6-5; d_gene: .; abundance: .; j_gene: TRBJ2-2
CDR3nt: TGTGCCAGCAGTGAATCGCTGGAAGACCCGCCCCAGCATTTT; CDR3aa: CASSESLEDPPQHF; len: 14; v_gene: TRBV25-1; d_gene: .; abundance: .; j_gene: TRBJ1-5
CDR3nt: TGTGCCAGCACCCAGCCGGGGGCTGCCACTGAAGCTTTCTTT; CDR3aa: CASTQPGAATEAFF; len: 14; v_gene: TRBV5-4; d_gene: .; abundance: .; j_gene: TRBJ1-1
CDR3nt: TGTGCCAGCACTGGGGGACAGGGGGAGATCACTGAAGCTTTCTTT; CDR3aa: CASTGGQGEITEAFF; len: 15; v_gene: TRBV28; d_gene: TRBD1; abundance: .; j_gene: TRBJ1-1
CDR3nt: TGTGCCAGCAGCCTTCGGCTCTCCTACGAGCAGTACTTC; CDR3aa: CASSLRLSYEQYF; len: 13; v_gene: TRBV2; d_gene: .; abundance: .; j_gene: TRBJ2-7
CDR3nt: TGTGCCAGCAGCCCGGGAGTCCTGAGGGGAAAAGCTTTCTTT; CDR3aa: CASSPGVLRGKAFF; len: 14; v_gene: TRBV7-8; d_gene: .; abundance: .; j_gene: TRBJ1-1
CDR3nt: TGTGCCAGCAGTGAAATAGGCGGGGGTTATAGCAATCAGCCCCAGCATTTT; CDR3aa: CASSEIGGGYSNQPQHF; len: 17; v_gene: TRBV6-1; d_gene: .; abundance: .; j_gene: TRBJ1-5
CDR3nt: TGTGCCAGCAGCTTAGCACCGGGGGCCGAGCCCCAGCATTTT; CDR3aa: CASSLAPGAEPQHF; len: 14; v_gene: TRBV11-2; d_gene: .; abundance: .; j_gene: TRBJ1-5
CDR3nt: TGTGCCAGCAGTGGACGGACAGATAGTTTTAATCAGCCCCAGCATTTT; CDR3aa: CASSGRTDSFNQPQHF; len: 16; v_gene: TRBV28; d_gene: .; abundance: .; j_gene: TRBJ1-5
CDR3nt: TGTGCCAGCGGTGACATGAGCTCTGGGGCCAACGTCCTGACTTTC; CDR3aa: CASGDMSSGANVLTF; len: 15; v_gene: TRBV27; d_gene: .; abundance: .; j_gene: TRBJ2-6